The 21 T cell receptor beta chains below come from one sample, sequenced in a study of OX40 agonist ivuxolimab in advanced cancers. The table came from immunoSEQ multiplex PCR; TCRdb's copy has only in-frame clones and leaves some out. The sample yields about 60,000 clones, 84% seen once. The sequencing here drew on CD4+ or CD8+ T cells sorted from blood, taken in a trial of the OX40 agonist ivuxolimab. Receptors originate from an adult with an advanced solid tumor such as melanoma, head and neck, liver or kidney cancer.

This clone was recorded once. V usage is TRBV9 and J usage is TRBJ2-5; a possible D gene is TRBD2 (5 bases). CDR3 size: 12 residues. Per the germline V gene, CDR1 is SGDLS and CDR2 is YYNGEE. V was shortened by 3 bases and J by 4 bases, with 7 bases between the two germline ends. This CDR3 reads CASSAEGETQYF. CDR3 nucleotides: TGTGCCAGCAGCGCCGAGGGAGAGACCCAGTACTTC.

The V call is TRBV7-6, the J call TRBJ1-2, with 8 bases fitting TRBD1. CDR3 length: 12 residues. Losses at the gene ends were 5 bases for V and 10 bases for J; bases not matched to a gene: 6. In germline, CDR1 is SGHVS, CDR2 FNYEAQ. CDR3 residues: CASSGQGPPYTF. In DNA, the CDR3 is TGTGCCAGCAGCGGACAGGGACCCCCCTACACCTTC.

The chain recombines TRBV9 with TRBJ1-4; perhaps TRBD1 as D (6 bases). The CDR3 covers 15 residues. Germline V lookup: CDR1 SGDLS, CDR2 YYNGEE. V lost 0 bases and J lost 2, with 8 bases in between. The CDR3 loop reads CASSVVGGTNEKLFF. For the CDR3, the DNA is TGTGCCAGCAGCGTAGTAGGGGGGACTAATGAAAAACTGTTTTTT. The variable domain in full, completed from reference TRBV9 and TRBJ1-4, reads DSGVTQTPKHLITATGQRVTLRCSPRSGDLSVYWYQQSLDQGLQFLIQYYNGEERAKGNILERFSAQQFPDLHSELNLSSLELGDSALYFCASSVVGGTNEKLFFGSGTQLSVL.

The chain employs TRBV28 and TRBJ2-7; 9 bases are a match to TRBD1. CDR3 size: 15 residues. CDR1 MDHEN and CDR2 SYDVKM come from the germline V gene. V shed 6 bases, J shed 5 bases, and the junction held 11 bases outside the gene matches. The CDR3 nucleotides are TGTGCCAGCAGCACACCGGGACAGGGTCTCCACGAGCAGTACTTC. This sequence encodes CASSTPGQGLHEQYF. Combining the CDR3 with reference TRBV28 and TRBJ2-7 gives the whole variable domain DVKVTQSSRYLVKRTGEKVFLECVQDMDHENMFWYRQDPGLGLRLIYFSYDVKMKEKGDIPEGYSVSREKKERFSLILESASTNQTSMYLCASSTPGQGLHEQYFGPGTRLTVT.

This chain connects TRBV5-1 to TRBJ2-2; D is unclear. The CDR3 contains 12 residues. CDR1 SGHRS and CDR2 YFSETQ come from the germline V gene. The V gene lost 0 bases and the J gene lost 7 bases, with 4 bases spanning the gap. The CDR3 reads CASSLDGGELFF. CDR3 coding DNA: TGCGCCAGCAGCTTGGACGGCGGGGAGCTGTTTTTT.

This clone was observed a handful of times. This rearrangement joins TRBV4-3 to TRBJ1-2; perhaps TRBD1 as D (5 bases). V was pared by 0 bases and J by 3 bases, with 11 bases between. The germline CDR1 and CDR2 sequences are LGHNA and YSLEER. The CDR3 loop spans 15 amino acids. CDR3 DNA sequence: TGCGCCAGCAGCCAAGATCAGGGATGGGACTATGGCTACACCTTC. Its protein product is CASSQDQGWDYGYTF.

The chain links TRBV28 to TRBJ2-4; D ambiguous. The CDR3 totals 15 residues. Germline loops: CDR1 MDHEN, CDR2 SYDVKM. V lost 5 bases and J lost 1, with 12 bases in between. CDR3 DNA sequence: TGTGCCAGCAGTCCCGCAGGATCGGCCAAAAACATTCAGTACTTC. Its translation is CASSPAGSAKNIQYF. Full variable domain (remainder filled in from reference TRBV28 and TRBJ2-4): DVKVTQSSRYLVKRTGEKVFLECVQDMDHENMFWYRQDPGLGLRLIYFSYDVKMKEKGDIPEGYSVSREKKERFSLILESASTNQTSMYLCASSPAGSAKNIQYFGAGTRLSVL.

The chain uses TRBV6-5 and TRBJ2-7; possibly TRBD1 for D (5 bases). Germline V lookup: CDR1 MNHEY, CDR2 SVGAGI. The CDR3 is 15 amino acids. The V and J ends lost 5 bases and 2 bases respectively, with 16 bases between them. The CDR3 reads CASSRTPAPTYEQYF. The CDR3, as DNA: TGTGCCAGCAGTAGGACACCGGCCCCCACCTACGAGCAGTACTTC.

The rearrangement links TRBV6-5 to TRBJ1-1, with unresolved D. This CDR3 is 13 amino acids long. V was pared by 3 bases and J by 1 base, with 6 bases between. Germline V gives CDR1 MNHEY, CDR2 SVGAGI. The CDR3 loop is CASSYRQNTEAFF. The CDR3 DNA is TGTGCCAGCAGTTATCGACAGAACACTGAAGCTTTCTTT.

V and J are TRBV7-9 and TRBJ1-1, with a tentative D call TRBD1 (6 bases). In germline, CDR1 is SEHNR, CDR2 FQNEAQ (reference sequence). Between the trimmed V and J ends, which lost 5 bases and 4 bases, there was a span of 17 bases. The CDR3 length is 15 residues. The DNA of the CDR3 is TGTGCCAGCAGCCTCGGACAGCCCTGGGGCACTGAAGCTTTCTTT. Translated, it gives CASSLGQPWGTEAFF. Complete variable domain (other parts from reference TRBV7-9 and TRBJ1-1): DTGVSQNPRHKITKRGQNVTFRCDPISEHNRLYWYRQTLGQGPEFLTYFQNEAQLEKSRLLSDRFSAERPKGSFSTLEIQRTEQGDSAMYLCASSLGQPWGTEAFFGQGTRLTVV.

The chain recombines TRBV10-2 with TRBJ2-1; 12 nucleotides match TRBD2. CDR1 and CDR2 (germline): WSHSY, SAAADI. The CDR3 extends over 18 amino acids. V gave up 7 bases and J gave up 8 bases; unmatched junction bases: 18. CDR3 nucleotides: TGCGCCAGCACCGAACTAGCGGGGGGAGCCTACCAGAGGGATGAGCAGTTCTTC. Its translation: CASTELAGGAYQRDEQFF.

This clone showed up just once. This chain links TRBV6-5 with TRBJ2-7, with D possibly matching TRBD1 (6 bases). Looked up from germline, CDR1 is MNHEY and CDR2 is SVGAGI. This CDR3 contains 14 residues. Between the trimmed V and J ends, which lost 4 bases and 2 bases, there was a span of 12 bases. CDR3 loop: CASSWGTLPYEQYF. The CDR3 DNA follows: TGTGCCAGCAGTTGGGGGACATTGCCCTACGAGCAGTACTTC.

The chain employs TRBV19 and TRBJ1-4, with 9 bases identical to TRBD1. The V gene end was trimmed by 7 bases and the J gene end by 10 bases; junction bases not matched to a gene: 7. The germline CDR1 and CDR2 sequences are LNHDA and SQIVND (reference sequence). This CDR3 has 13 amino acids. This CDR3 reads CASTDRGLGKLFF. The CDR3 DNA is TGTGCCAGTACGGACAGGGGTCTCGGAAAACTGTTTTTT.

This CDR3 reads CASSLYREYGYTF. In DNA, the CDR3 is TGTGCCAGCAGTTTATACAGGGAATATGGCTACACCTTC. V usage is TRBV27 and J usage is TRBJ1-2, with D possibly matching TRBD1 (6 bases). Germline assignment: CDR1 MNHEY and CDR2 SMNVEV (reference sequence). This CDR3 comprises 13 residues. V was shortened by 1 base and J by 5 bases, with 8 bases between the two germline ends.

CDR3 nucleotides: TGTGCCAGCAGCTTAGACGGACAGCATTGGACCGGGGAGCTGTTTTTT. It is translated as CASSLDGQHWTGELFF. This chain joins TRBV11-3 and TRBJ2-2, with a possible D match to TRBD1 (6 bases). Germline V gene lookup returns CDR1 SGHNT and CDR2 YENEEA. The CDR3 sequence is 16 residues long. V dropped 0 bases and J dropped 5 bases, with 13 bases sitting between them.

The chain has TRBV7-2 and TRBJ2-3, with 7 bases identical to TRBD2. V gave up 5 bases and J gave up 1 base; unmatched junction bases: 9. The germline V gene encodes CDR1 SGHTA and CDR2 FQGNSA. This CDR3 spans 16 amino acids. CDR3 nucleotides: TGTGCCAGCAGCAAGAGCCGGGACTACGGCACAGATACGCAGTATTTT. This encodes CASSKSRDYGTDTQYF.

V is TRBV5-4 and J is TRBJ2-2; D unclear. CDR1 and CDR2 (germline): SGHNT, YYREEE (reference sequence). The length of the CDR3 is 14 residues. Trimming left V 2 bases short and J 1 base short, with 6 bases between. In DNA form, the CDR3 reads TGTGCCAGCAGCTTAGCCGGGAACACCGGGGAGCTGTTTTTT. As protein: CASSLAGNTGELFF.

This clone was found a few times. The V gene is TRBV2, the J gene TRBJ1-6, with 9 nucleotides matching TRBD1. With V trimmed by 7 bases and J by 8 bases, 9 bases remained unmatched. Germline CDR1 reads SNHLY; CDR2 reads FYNNEI. CDR3 length equals 15 residues. DNA of the CDR3: TGTGCCAGCATTTGGGAAGGGACAGGGTATTCACCCCTCCACTTT. Its translation: CASIWEGTGYSPLHF. Supplemented by reference TRBV2 and TRBJ1-6, the full variable domain reads EPEVTQTPSHQVTQMGQEVILRCVPISNHLYFYWYRQILGQKVEFLVSFYNNEISEKSEIFDDQFSVERPDGSNFTLKIRSTKLEDSAMYFCASIWEGTGYSPLHFGNGTRLTVT.

The chain employs TRBV7-2 and TRBJ1-5, with D unclear. Trimming shortened V by 5 bases and J by 4 bases, and 12 bases separated the two germline ends. Germline assignment: CDR1 SGHTA and CDR2 FQGNSA. CDR3 length: 14 amino acids. CDR3 sequence reads: CASSHGGRNQPQHF. In DNA, the CDR3 is TGTGCCAGCAGCCACGGAGGTAGGAATCAGCCCCAGCATTTT.

This clone was observed a handful of times. V is TRBV5-1 and J is TRBJ2-5; weak D call: TRBD2 (6 bases). Trimming stripped 4 bases from V and 5 bases from J, with 15 bases between. The CDR3 has 14 residues. CDR1 and CDR2 (germline): SGHRS, YFSETQ. CDR3 DNA sequence: TGCGCCAGCAGCACAAACGGGGGTAAGGAGACCCAGTACTTC. The encoded protein is CASSTNGGKETQYF.

The chain employs TRBV18 and TRBJ1-1; D remains unclear. Germline V lookup: CDR1 KGHSH, CDR2 LQKENI. The germline V and J ends were trimmed by 0 bases and 4 bases, with 12 bases remaining between them. This CDR3 has 15 amino acids. This chain's CDR3 is CASSPPSRTLTEAFF. CDR3 bases: TGTGCCAGCTCACCACCGTCACGGACGCTCACTGAAGCTTTCTTT.